A single sample is the source of the 24 T cell receptor beta chains below, sequenced in a study of T cells in Graves' hyperthyroidism and ophthalmopathy. What was amplified from RNA transcripts were TCR beta CDR3 regions. Researchers ran a first-round RT-PCR on the TCR CDR3 using the HTBI primer set. MiXCR, run by TCRdb on the multiplex PCR reads, gives a single entry per CDR3 protein. The table lists fewer than 350,000 distinct CDR3 sequences, 15% to 20% of them singletons. Sequencing input: blood. These receptors all come from a woman aged 40 to 50 with Graves' ophthalmopathy.

At least ten counts were recorded for this clonotype. The CDR3 coding sequence is TGTGCCAGCAGCTTACCCTCCGTTTCGGCAGATTCCTACGAGCAGTACTTC. Protein sequence: CASSLPSVSADSYEQYF. The chain links TRBV11-3 to TRBJ2-7; the D is unclear. Germline V CDR1 and CDR2: SGHNT, YENEEA. Between the trimmed V and J ends, which lost 2 bases and 1 base, there was a span of 18 bases. The CDR3 sequence is 17 residues long.

This clonotype was observed at least ten times. The genes are TRBV29-1 and TRBJ2-2, with D unresolved. The germline gives CDR1 SQVTM, CDR2 ANQGSEA. The CDR3 is 14 residues long. Trimming took off 6 bases at V and 5 bases at J, with 16 bases between the two ends. This CDR3 is CSVSSRVGTGELFF. CDR3 nucleotide sequence: TGCAGCGTCAGCAGTAGAGTCGGGACCGGGGAGCTGTTTTTT.

This clonotype has a count of ten or more. This chain uses TRBV9 with TRBJ2-5, with 10 bases aligning to TRBD2. The V gene end was trimmed by 3 bases and the J gene end by 3 bases; junction bases not matched to a gene: 5. Germline lookup yields CDR1 SGDLS and CDR2 YYNGEE. The CDR3 is made up of 15 amino acids. CDR3 in amino acids: CASSGTSGVKETQYF. CDR3 DNA sequence: TGTGCCAGCAGCGGCACTAGCGGGGTTAAAGAGACCCAGTACTTC.

The chain recombines TRBV12-3 or TRBV12-4 with TRBJ2-7; TRBD1 aligns across 9 bases. The CDR3 is 17 residues long. The junction had 6 bases not matched to a gene; V was cut back by 0 bases and J by 0 bases. The DNA for the CDR3 is TGTGCCAGCAGTTTAGCGGGGACAGGGAGACGCTCCTACGAGCAGTACTTC. It translates to CASSLAGTGRRSYEQYF.

This clonotype was recorded a few times. This chain links TRBV20-1 with TRBJ1-1, with a tentative D call TRBD1 (5 bases). This CDR3 spans 14 amino acids. V shed 6 bases and J shed 6 bases, with 20 bases lying between them. Per germline, CDR1 DFQATT and CDR2 SNEGSKA (reference sequence). The CDR3 nucleotides read TGCAGTGCCACGGGGGTTAAGAAGTTTCCTGAAGCTTTCTTT. It specifies CSATGVKKFPEAFF.

The chain is built from TRBV10-3 and TRBJ1-1; TRBD1 matches at 11 bases. This CDR3 is 15 amino acids long. The germline V gene has CDR1 ENHRY and CDR2 SYGVKD. V was clipped by 10 bases and J by 8 bases; unmatched bases: 15. CDR3 amino acids: CATSGRGQGASEAFF. The CDR3 bases are TGTGCCACCTCGGGGAGAGGACAGGGGGCGTCCGAAGCTTTCTTT.

This clonotype was observed a handful of times. This could be a read error, since a much larger clone is one nucleotide away. This sequence joins TRBV7-2 and TRBJ2-5; D is uncertain. CDR1 and CDR2 from the germline V gene are SGHTA and FQGNSA. The CDR3 runs to 14 residues. In nucleotides, the CDR3 is TGTGCCGGCAGCTTATCGGCAGTACAAGAGACCCAGTACTTC. It yields the protein CAGSLSAVQETQYF.

V gene TRBV27 combines with J gene TRBJ2-5, with no clear D. The CDR3 totals 14 residues. From germline, CDR1 is MNHEY and CDR2 SMNVEV (reference sequence). Trimming removed 2 bases from V and 1 base from J, with 8 bases in between. The DNA for the CDR3 is TGTGCCAGCAGTTTAGGTCCCTCCCAAGAGACCCAGTACTTC. Translation gives CASSLGPSQETQYF.

This clonotype was seen at least ten times. The chain combines TRBV10-2 with TRBJ2-7; 14 positions match TRBD2. The CDR3 is 14 residues long. V lost 6 bases to trimming and J lost 6 bases; unmatched junction nucleotides: 4. Germline-derived CDR1 and CDR2 are WSHSY and SAAADI. The CDR3 is CASRGTSGSCEQYF. In DNA, the CDR3 is TGCGCCAGCAGGGGGACTAGCGGGAGTTGCGAGCAGTACTTC.

This clonotype was observed many times. The CDR3 sequence: CASSLTSGTSGRTYEQYF. The DNA of the CDR3 is TGTGCCAGCAGCTTGACCTCCGGGACTAGCGGGAGGACCTACGAGCAGTACTTC. V is TRBV11-2 and J is TRBJ2-7, with 15 bases identical to TRBD2. The CDR3 covers 18 residues. CDR1 SGHAT and CDR2 FQNNGV come from the germline V gene. V lost 3 bases and J lost 2; bases outside the gene matches: 8.

This clonotype was found many times. The chain combines TRBV6-1 with TRBJ2-4; TRBD2 matches 8 bases. Germline CDR1 is MNHNS and CDR2 is SASEGT. The CDR3 runs to 19 residues. V trimming: 1 base; J trimming: 3 bases; junction bases outside the gene matches: 14. The CDR3 sequence is CASSEGIGRADGVKNIQYF. The DNA for the CDR3 is TGTGCCAGCAGTGAAGGAATCGGGAGGGCCGACGGTGTCAAAAACATTCAGTACTTC.

Ten or more counts support this clonotype. The chain employs TRBV15 and TRBJ2-7; TRBD1 agrees at 9 bases. Germline V CDR1 and CDR2: LNHNV, YYDKDF (reference sequence). CDR3 length: 13 amino acids. J was trimmed by 6 bases and V by 3 bases; bases with no gene match: 3. CDR3 protein: CATSRGQGTEQYF. Written as DNA, the CDR3 is TGTGCCACCAGCAGGGGACAGGGCACCGAGCAGTACTTC.

This clonotype was observed many times. The chain joins TRBV29-1 to TRBJ2-5; the match to TRBD2 covers 11 bases. Germline V gene sequence: CDR1 SQVTM, CDR2 ANQGSEA. V lost 6 bases, J lost 7 bases, and 4 bases stayed unmatched. The CDR3 is 12 residues long. In DNA form, the CDR3 reads TGCAGCGTCGTGGGACTAGCGGCGACCCAGTACTTC. It is translated as CSVVGLAATQYF.

This clonotype showed up many times. CDR3 in DNA: TGCAGTGCTAGAGAGGGTAGCGGGAGAGAGACCCAGTACTTC. Encoded protein: CSAREGSGRETQYF. The genes are TRBV20-1 and TRBJ2-5; 9 nucleotides agree with TRBD2. The CDR3 has 14 amino acids. The V and J ends lost 0 bases and 4 bases, in that order; junction bases with no gene match: 3. Germline V gene lookup returns CDR1 DFQATT and CDR2 SNEGSKA (reference sequence).

This clonotype was counted ten times or more. This chain connects TRBV10-3 to TRBJ2-7; TRBD2 aligns across 11 bases. Germline V gives CDR1 ENHRY, CDR2 SYGVKD. The V gene end was trimmed by 2 bases and the J gene end by 0 bases; junction bases not matched to a gene: 9. The CDR3 covers 18 residues. The CDR3 loop reads CAISEDGTSGSSSYEQYF. The CDR3 DNA is TGTGCCATCAGTGAGGACGGGACTAGCGGCTCCAGCTCCTACGAGCAGTACTTC.

This clonotype occurred many times. The chain couples TRBV19 to TRBJ2-6, with 7 bases matching TRBD1. CDR1 is LNHDA and CDR2 is SQIVND in the germline V gene (reference sequence). The CDR3 runs 18 residues. V lost 5 bases, J lost 2 bases, and 12 bases stayed unmatched. DNA of the CDR3: TGTGCCAGTAGTCGCCGACCCCCCGACAGGGCTGGGGCCAACGTCCTGACTTTC. Its protein is CASSRRPPDRAGANVLTF.

This clonotype showed up many times. The V gene is TRBV18, the J gene TRBJ1-1; D might be TRBD1 (5 bases). This CDR3 spans 13 amino acids. The germline V gene has CDR1 KGHSH and CDR2 LQKENI. Trimming took 3 bases from V and 11 from J, leaving 16 bases between them. The CDR3 loop reads CASSPGRELIAFF. CDR3 nucleotides: TGTGCCAGCTCACCCGGCAGGGAACTCATTGCTTTCTTT.

This clonotype has at least ten counts. CDR3 sequence (DNA): TGTGCCAGCAGTTTGCCTGGGACAGCCTACGAGCAGTACTTC. Its protein is CASSLPGTAYEQYF. This rearrangement joins TRBV28 to TRBJ2-7; 7 positions agree with TRBD1. V trimming: 3 bases; J trimming: 2 bases; junction bases outside the gene matches: 4. Germline CDR1 MDHEN, CDR2 SYDVKM. The CDR3 loop spans 14 amino acids. Variable domain in full (rest from reference TRBV28 and TRBJ2-7): DVKVTQSSRYLVKRTGEKVFLECVQDMDHENMFWYRQDPGLGLRLIYFSYDVKMKEKGDIPEGYSVSREKKERFSLILESASTNQTSMYLCASSLPGTAYEQYFGPGTRLTVT.

This clonotype has at least ten counts. The chain links TRBV6-1 to TRBJ1-6; D is possibly TRBD1 (5 bases). The germline gives CDR1 MNHNS, CDR2 SASEGT. V lost 5 bases, J lost 9 bases, and 8 bases lay in between. The CDR3 spans 12 residues. The CDR3, as DNA: TGTGCCAGCAGTTTAAGGGGTTCACCCCTCCACTTT. It translates to CASSLRGSPLHF.

The CDR3 bases are TGTGCCAGCAGTGCCAGTGGGGGCCGGGATGAAGCTTTCTTT. Its translation: CASSASGGRDEAFF. The V gene is TRBV6-1, the J gene TRBJ1-1; a possible D gene is TRBD1 (6 bases). V lost 4 bases and J lost 7, with 16 bases in between. The CDR3 is 14 residues long. The germline gives CDR1 MNHNS, CDR2 SASEGT.

V usage is TRBV6-2 or TRBV6-3 and J usage is TRBJ2-7; TRBD1 matches 7 bases. The CDR3 totals 12 residues. V was pared by 6 bases and J by 12 bases, with 11 bases of the junction left unmatched. CDR1 and CDR2 (germline): MNHEY, SVGEGT. The CDR3 nucleotides are TGTGCCAGCAGACGTCCACCGGGACAGCCGTACTTC. Residues: CASRRPPGQPYF.

This clonotype was seen many times. The V and J genes are TRBV6-1 and TRBJ2-7; D might be TRBD1 (6 bases). Germline CDR1 is MNHNS and CDR2 is SASEGT. Trimming shortened V by 6 bases and J by 4 bases, and 16 bases separated the two germline ends. The CDR3 is made up of 14 amino acids. This CDR3 is CASRINRDTYEQYF. The DNA for the CDR3 is TGTGCCAGCAGAATAAACCGGGACACGTACGAGCAGTACTTC.

The genes are TRBV12-3 or TRBV12-4 and TRBJ2-5; TRBD2 matches 11 bases. The CDR3 is made up of 15 amino acids. V trimming: 5 bases; J trimming: 0 bases; junction bases outside the gene matches: 2. In DNA, the CDR3 is TGTGCCAGCAGTGGGGGACTAGCGGACCAAGAGACCCAGTACTTC. This encodes CASSGGLADQETQYF.

This clonotype was counted many times. The V gene is TRBV28, the J gene TRBJ1-3; TRBD1 matches 7 bases. The CDR3 covers 19 residues. CDR1 and CDR2 (germline): MDHEN, SYDVKM. After removal of 6 bases from V and 0 bases from J, the junction contained 17 bases not matched to a gene. In nucleotides, the CDR3 is TGTGCCAGCAGGCCTAGCCCCCGGACAGGCCCTAGCTCTGGAAACACCATATATTTT. This codes for CASRPSPRTGPSSGNTIYF.